Sequencing of this T cell receptor beta chain was carried out in a study of shared clonotypes between healthy human individuals. Deep-level settings were used for running the assay. Profiling relied on immunoSEQ multiplex PCR, and the TCRdb table lists in-frame clones only, not all of them. The data contain 1.5 million to 1.9 million clones, under 99% of them singletons. After removal of 4 bases from V and 10 bases from J, the junction contained 7 bases not matched to a gene. Germline V lookup: CDR1 SQVTM, CDR2 ANQGSEA. This CDR3 has 12 residues. To note about this clone: Antigen: not known.

Points from the study as a whole: Relative to clonotypes present in all four donors, those not shared had lower generation probabilities.

The clonotype was recovered from a man younger than 40 in good health. The sequencing input was naive CD4+ T cells sorted from blood. Subset denoted: CD45RA+ positively selected. J is TRBJ1-2 and V is TRBV29-1; 9 nucleotides line up with TRBD1. The CDR3 region is CSVASGTGNYTF. Written as DNA, the CDR3 is TGCAGCGTTGCCTCCGGGACAGGGAACTACACCTTC.